Listed below are T cell receptor beta chains from one sample, sequenced in a study of T-cell reconstitution after alpha-beta-depleted transplantation in children. TCRdb reanalysed the PCR reads using MiXCR and keeps one entry per CDR3 protein. Among 110,000 or so distinct CDR3 sequences, roughly 6.1% were seen once, and the ten largest hold approximately 25%. The sequencing used PBMCs, mostly from graft donor cells, collected 360 days after TCRalphabeta/CD19-depleted stem cell transplant. These receptors were collected from a male patient aged 2 to 9 who had a stem cell transplant for acute lymphoblastic leukemia, so the T cells may come from the graft donor. CDR3s include the opening cysteine and the closing phenylalanine or tryptophan. A D gene is named only where the DNA matches it firmly. Clone size is not always given. Where it is, it says once, few, many or a class for expanded clones.

clone size | D gene | J gene | V gene | CDR3 protein | CDR3 DNA
many | - | TRBJ1-1 | TRBV4-2 | CASSGPGKNTEAFF | TGTGCCAGCAGCGGACCCGGGAAAAACACTGAAGCTTTCTTT
many | - | TRBJ2-5 | TRBV6-1 | CASSEQPAGAVTQYF | TGTGCCAGCAGTGAGCAGCCGGCGGGGGCGGTGACCCAGTACTTC
many | - | TRBJ1-1 | TRBV27 | CASIQRGTGNDEAFF | TGTGCCAGCATCCAACGGGGAACGGGTAACGATGAAGCTTTCTTT
many | - | TRBJ1-6 | TRBV7-9 | CASSSTGIGLSPLHF | TGTGCCAGCAGCTCCACAGGAATTGGGCTTTCACCCCTCCACTTT
many | TRBD2 | TRBJ2-4 | TRBV6-1 | CASSPGGAKNIQYF | TGTGCCAGCAGCCCCGGGGGGGCCAAAAACATTCAGTACTTC
many | TRBD2 | TRBJ2-3 | TRBV7-2 | CASSLTIGGGTDTQYF | TGTGCCAGCAGCTTGACTATCGGGGGGGGCACAGATACGCAGTATTTT
few | - | TRBJ1-3 | TRBV11-2 | CASSIGVGGNTIYF | TGTGCCAGCAGCATAGGAGTAGGTGGAAACACCATATATTTT
few | - | TRBJ2-7 | TRBV6-2/TRBV6-3 | CASSYSRGNEQYF | TGTGCCAGCAGTTACTCGAGAGGGAATGAGCAGTACTTC
once | - | TRBJ2-3 | TRBV20-1 | CSARVGASTDTQYF | TGCAGTGCTAGGGTGGGTGCTAGCACAGATACGCAGTATTTT
many | - | TRBJ2-7 | TRBV28 | CASKWAQGLSYEQYF | TGTGCCAGCAAATGGGCCCAGGGCCTCTCCTACGAGCAGTACTTC
many | - | TRBJ2-3 | TRBV7-2 | CASSENPQHSTDTQYF | TGTGCCAGCAGCGAAAACCCTCAACATAGCACAGATACGCAGTATTTT
many | - | TRBJ2-7 | TRBV12-3/TRBV12-4 | CASSFSLRGQGTYEQYF | TGTGCCAGCAGTTTTTCCCTCCGCGGGCAAGGGACCTACGAGCAGTACTTC
many | - | TRBJ1-1 | TRBV7-9 | CASSLTVEAFF | TGTGCCAGCAGCTTAACCGTCGAAGCTTTCTTT
- | - | TRBJ2-7 | TRBV5-5 | CASRARPSGRGEQYF | TGTGCCAGCAGGGCGAGGCCAAGTGGAAGGGGGGAGCAGTACTTC
many | - | TRBJ1-6 | TRBV4-1 | CASSQEMGYYSPLHF | TGCGCCAGCAGCCAAGAAATGGGGTATTATTCACCCCTCCACTTT
many | - | TRBJ2-2 | TRBV25-1 | CASSERRDPTGELFF | TGTGCCAGCAGTGAGCGGCGGGATCCTACCGGGGAGCTGTTTTTT
many | TRBD1 | TRBJ1-1 | TRBV5-1 | CASSPSPGQEDEAFF | TGCGCCAGCAGCCCATCCCCGGGACAGGAGGATGAAGCTTTCTTT
many | - | TRBJ2-7 | TRBV6-2/TRBV6-3 | CASRSSDSPYEQYF | TGTGCCAGCAGGAGCTCGGACAGCCCCTACGAGCAGTACTTC
many | - | TRBJ2-5 | TRBV4-3 | CASSQDWASRETQYF | TGCGCCAGCAGCCAAGATTGGGCTAGCAGAGAGACCCAGTACTTC
- | - | TRBJ2-7 | TRBV6-2/TRBV6-3 | CASSSWGRPYEQYF | TGTGCCAGCAGTTCCTGGGGGAGACCCTACGAGCAGTACTTC
many | TRBD1 | TRBJ1-1 | TRBV28 | CASSLYRDRGTEAFF | TGTGCCAGCAGTTTATATCGGGACAGGGGCACTGAAGCTTTCTTT
- | TRBD2 | TRBJ2-1 | TRBV27 | CASSLGSGGEDERFF | TGTGCCAGCAGTTTAGGTAGCGGGGGGGAGGATGAGCGGTTCTTC
many | TRBD1 | TRBJ2-1 | TRBV4-3 | CASSRSRDRGREQFF | TGCGCCAGCAGCCGTTCCCGGGACAGGGGGCGTGAGCAGTTCTTC
many | - | TRBJ2-2 | TRBV10-3 | CAAQGSATGTGELFF | TGTGCCGCCCAAGGATCAGCGACGGGGACCGGGGAGCTGTTTTTT
many | - | TRBJ1-1 | TRBV7-2 | CASSLDGQFTEAFF | TGTGCCAGCAGCTTAGATGGGCAGTTCACTGAAGCTTTCTTT
- | TRBD1 | TRBJ2-2 | TRBV7-2 | CASSLTGPGELFF | TGTGCCAGCAGCTTGACAGGGCCCGGGGAGCTGTTTTTT
many | TRBD1 | TRBJ2-2 | TRBV7-8 | CASSLVQGTGELFF | TGTGCCAGCAGCTTAGTACAGGGGACCGGGGAGCTGTTTTTT
- | - | TRBJ1-1 | TRBV7-9 | CASSRGHTEAFF | TGTGCCAGCAGCAGGGGACACACTGAAGCTTTCTTT
few | - | TRBJ2-1 | TRBV27 | CATRPRQVGLVDEQFF | TGTGCCACCCGTCCCCGACAGGTGGGATTGGTGGATGAGCAGTTCTTC
- | - | TRBJ2-2 | TRBV5-8 | CASSTGIPGELFF | TGTGCCAGCAGCACAGGGATCCCCGGGGAGCTGTTTTTT
many | - | TRBJ2-1 | TRBV7-9 | CASKSAYNEQFF | TGTGCCAGCAAATCAGCCTACAATGAGCAGTTCTTC